This T cell receptor (beta chain) appears in the sequencing data of a study of post-analysis software for immune sequencing data. At the level of the study: Recorded disease courses covered relapsing-remitting, secondary progressive and progressive-relapsing multiple sclerosis. Some patients had no subtype annotation.

Study conclusions and caveats: Strong co-clustering by F measure was evident for samples that had been prepared in the same batch. In patients, TRBV5-6, TRBV5-1 and TRBV20-1 belonged to five TRBV segments found more frequently than in controls.

Carried by the TCR beta cDNA libraries were unique molecular identifiers. One entry per CDR3 protein results from TCRdb running MiXCR on the PCR reads. The profile shows a few hundred thousand distinct CDR3 sequences, more than 30% of them singletons. This clonotype was counted between two and nine times. Its target is unknown. There are 12 residues in the CDR3. Trimming left V 4 bases short and J 6 bases short, with 10 bases between. Germline CDR1 reads SGHRS; CDR2 reads YFSETQ. The sample taken for sequencing was blood. The clonotype was recovered from a girl under 10 years old with multiple sclerosis. The chain is built from TRBV5-1 and TRBJ1-1; the D gene is possibly TRBD1 (6 bases). CDR3 sequence (DNA): TGCGCCAGCAGCACCACAGGGTCTGAAGCTTTCTTT. This sequence encodes CASSTTGSEAFF.